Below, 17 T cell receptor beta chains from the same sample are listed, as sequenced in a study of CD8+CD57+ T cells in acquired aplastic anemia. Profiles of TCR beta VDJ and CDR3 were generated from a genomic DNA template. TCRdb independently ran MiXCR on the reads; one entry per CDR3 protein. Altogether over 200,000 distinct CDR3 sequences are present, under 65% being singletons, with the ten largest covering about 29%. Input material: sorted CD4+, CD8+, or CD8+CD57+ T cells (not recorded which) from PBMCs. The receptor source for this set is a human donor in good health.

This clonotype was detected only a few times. CDR3 in amino acids: CATSSGIPGEQYF. The CDR3 region has the DNA TGTGCCACCAGCTCCGGGATCCCGGGCGAGCAGTACTTC. The rearrangement uses TRBV15 and TRBJ2-7; a possible D gene is TRBD2 (5 bases). The CDR3 is made up of 13 amino acids. CDR1 is LNHNV, CDR2 YYDKDF, per germline (reference sequence). Trimming took 5 bases from V and 6 from J, leaving 14 bases between them.

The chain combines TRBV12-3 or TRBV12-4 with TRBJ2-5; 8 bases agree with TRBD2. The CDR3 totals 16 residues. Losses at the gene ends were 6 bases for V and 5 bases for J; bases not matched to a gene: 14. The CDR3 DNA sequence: TGTGCCAGCAGCCCAGTAGCGGGGAATAGGGGCGAGACCCAGTACTTC. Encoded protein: CASSPVAGNRGETQYF.

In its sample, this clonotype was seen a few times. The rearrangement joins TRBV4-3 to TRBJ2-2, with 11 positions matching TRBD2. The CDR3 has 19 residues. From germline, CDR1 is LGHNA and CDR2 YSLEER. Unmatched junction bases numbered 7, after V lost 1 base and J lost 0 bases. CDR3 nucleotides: TGCGCCAGCAGCCAAGGCATTAGCGGGGGGGACGCGAACACCGGGGAGCTGTTTTTT. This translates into CASSQGISGGDANTGELFF.

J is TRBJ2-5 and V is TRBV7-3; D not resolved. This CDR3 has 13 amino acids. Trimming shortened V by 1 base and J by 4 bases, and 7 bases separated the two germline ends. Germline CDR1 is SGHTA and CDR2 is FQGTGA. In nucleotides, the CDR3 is TGTGCCAGCAGCTTAAAGCCGCGAGAGACCCAGTACTTC. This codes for CASSLKPRETQYF.

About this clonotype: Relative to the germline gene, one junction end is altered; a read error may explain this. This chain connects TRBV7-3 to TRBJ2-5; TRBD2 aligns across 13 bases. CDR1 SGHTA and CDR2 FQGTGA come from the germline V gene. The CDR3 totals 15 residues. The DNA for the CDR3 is TGTGTCAGCAGCTTGACTAGCGGGGGGTATGAGACCCAGTACTTC. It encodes CVSSLTSGGYETQYF.

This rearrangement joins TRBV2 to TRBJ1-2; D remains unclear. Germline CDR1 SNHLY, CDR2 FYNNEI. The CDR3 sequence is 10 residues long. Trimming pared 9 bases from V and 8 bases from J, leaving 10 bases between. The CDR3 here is CASLAGGYTF. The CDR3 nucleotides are TGTGCCAGTCTGGCGGGGGGCTACACCTTC.

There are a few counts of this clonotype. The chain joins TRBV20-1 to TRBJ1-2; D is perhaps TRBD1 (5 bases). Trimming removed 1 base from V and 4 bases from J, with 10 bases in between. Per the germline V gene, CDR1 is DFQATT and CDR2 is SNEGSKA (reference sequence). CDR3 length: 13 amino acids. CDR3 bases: TGCAGTGCTAGAGGGGGGATCCTCTATGGCTACACCTTC. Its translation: CSARGGILYGYTF.

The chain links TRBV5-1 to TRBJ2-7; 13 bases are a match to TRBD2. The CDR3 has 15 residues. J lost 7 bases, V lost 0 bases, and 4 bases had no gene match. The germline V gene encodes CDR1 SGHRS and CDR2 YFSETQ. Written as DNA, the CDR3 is TGCGCCAGCAGCTTGGGACTAGCGGGGGGACTAGAGCAGTACTTC. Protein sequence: CASSLGLAGGLEQYF.

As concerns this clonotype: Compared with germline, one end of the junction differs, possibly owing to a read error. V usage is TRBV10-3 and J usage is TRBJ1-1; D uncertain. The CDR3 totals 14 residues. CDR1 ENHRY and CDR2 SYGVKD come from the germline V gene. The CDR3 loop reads CASSEAVESTEAFF. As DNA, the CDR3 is TGTGCCAGCAGTGAGGCGGTTGAGAGCACTGAAGCTTTCTTT.

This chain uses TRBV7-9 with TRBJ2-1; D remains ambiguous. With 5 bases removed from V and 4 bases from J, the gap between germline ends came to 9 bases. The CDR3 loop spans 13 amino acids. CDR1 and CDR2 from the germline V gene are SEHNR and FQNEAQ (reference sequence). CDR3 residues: CASSHATYNEQFF. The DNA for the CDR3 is TGTGCCAGCAGCCATGCGACATACAATGAGCAGTTCTTC.

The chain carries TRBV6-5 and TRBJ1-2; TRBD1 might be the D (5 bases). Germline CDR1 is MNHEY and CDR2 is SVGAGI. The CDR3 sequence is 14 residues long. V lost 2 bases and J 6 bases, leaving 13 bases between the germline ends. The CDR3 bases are TGTGCCAGCAGTTACAGCGGGGCGCCCAATGGCTACACCTTC. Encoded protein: CASSYSGAPNGYTF.

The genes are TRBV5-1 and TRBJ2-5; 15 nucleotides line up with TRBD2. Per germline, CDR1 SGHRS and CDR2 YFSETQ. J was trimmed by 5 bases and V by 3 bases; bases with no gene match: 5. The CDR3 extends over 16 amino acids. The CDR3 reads CASSSGLAGGSETQYF. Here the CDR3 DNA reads TGCGCCAGCAGCTCGGGACTAGCGGGAGGCTCGGAGACCCAGTACTTC.

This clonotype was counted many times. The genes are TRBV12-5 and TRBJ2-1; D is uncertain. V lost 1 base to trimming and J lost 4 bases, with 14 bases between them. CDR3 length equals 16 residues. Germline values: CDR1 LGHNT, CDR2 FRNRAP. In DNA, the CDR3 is TGTGCTAGTGGTTTGGCCACAAGCCGGCTTTACAATGAGCAGTTCTTC. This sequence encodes CASGLATSRLYNEQFF.

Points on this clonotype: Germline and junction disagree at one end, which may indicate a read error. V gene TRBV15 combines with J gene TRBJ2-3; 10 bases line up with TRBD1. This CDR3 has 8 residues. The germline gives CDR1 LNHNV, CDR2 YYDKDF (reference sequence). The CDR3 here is CAIRQGAF. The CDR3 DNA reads TGTGCCATCCGACAGGGGGCTTTT.

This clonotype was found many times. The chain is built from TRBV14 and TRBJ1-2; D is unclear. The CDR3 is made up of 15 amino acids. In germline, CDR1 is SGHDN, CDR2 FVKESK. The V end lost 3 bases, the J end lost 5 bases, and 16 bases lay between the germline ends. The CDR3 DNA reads TGTGCCAGCAGCCAGGACGCGGGCGTGGGGTATGGCTACACCTTC. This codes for CASSQDAGVGYGYTF.

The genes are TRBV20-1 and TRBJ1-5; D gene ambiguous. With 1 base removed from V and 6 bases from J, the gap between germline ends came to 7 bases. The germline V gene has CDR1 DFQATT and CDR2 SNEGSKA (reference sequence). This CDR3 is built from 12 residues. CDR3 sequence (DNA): TGCAGTGCTAGAGGGGCTAGTCAGCCCCAGCATTTT. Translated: CSARGASQPQHF.

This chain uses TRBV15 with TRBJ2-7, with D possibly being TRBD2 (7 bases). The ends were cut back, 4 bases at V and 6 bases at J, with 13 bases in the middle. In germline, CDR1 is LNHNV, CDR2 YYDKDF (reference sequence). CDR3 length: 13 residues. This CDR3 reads CATSKGRGGEQYF. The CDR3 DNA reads TGTGCCACCAGCAAAGGGAGGGGGGGCGAGCAGTACTTC.